This TCR beta chain was recorded in a study of beta chain features in type 1 diabetes. Study-level results: Significant though moderate, a shortening of TCRB CDR3s appeared in all four CD4+ subsets of Type 1 diabetes patients. Comparison showed that naive, central memory and Treg TCRB repertoires appeared more similar among patients than among healthy donors.

Sequenced material consisted of expressed TCRB transcripts (all of the isolated RNA was reverse transcribed). There were some 3.6 million reads on average in the naive, central memory and regulatory T cell samples. Data came from immunoSEQ multiplex PCR; TCRdb stores just in-frame clones and leaves some out. This sample carries 600,000 to 700,000 clones, around an eighth of them seen once, and the ten largest clones take less than 0.025%. As regards this clone: The antigen remains undetermined.

The single heparinised draw taken from each donor contained about 110 mL of blood on average. CD45RO/CCR7/CD25/CD127/CD95/CD27 sorting isolated CD4+ naive, central memory, regulatory and stem cell-like memory cells. Sequenced sample: naive CD4+ T cells from blood. The TCR originated in a man aged 18 to 30 with type 1 diabetes.

The CDR3: CASSLSRETQYF. In DNA form, the CDR3 reads TGTGCCAGCAGCCTCTCCAGGGAGACCCAGTACTTC. V usage is TRBV28 and J usage is TRBJ2-5, with D unclear. CDR1 is MDHEN, CDR2 SYDVKM, per germline. The CDR3 runs 12 residues. The V end was cut by 6 bases, the J end by 5 bases, with 10 bases between.